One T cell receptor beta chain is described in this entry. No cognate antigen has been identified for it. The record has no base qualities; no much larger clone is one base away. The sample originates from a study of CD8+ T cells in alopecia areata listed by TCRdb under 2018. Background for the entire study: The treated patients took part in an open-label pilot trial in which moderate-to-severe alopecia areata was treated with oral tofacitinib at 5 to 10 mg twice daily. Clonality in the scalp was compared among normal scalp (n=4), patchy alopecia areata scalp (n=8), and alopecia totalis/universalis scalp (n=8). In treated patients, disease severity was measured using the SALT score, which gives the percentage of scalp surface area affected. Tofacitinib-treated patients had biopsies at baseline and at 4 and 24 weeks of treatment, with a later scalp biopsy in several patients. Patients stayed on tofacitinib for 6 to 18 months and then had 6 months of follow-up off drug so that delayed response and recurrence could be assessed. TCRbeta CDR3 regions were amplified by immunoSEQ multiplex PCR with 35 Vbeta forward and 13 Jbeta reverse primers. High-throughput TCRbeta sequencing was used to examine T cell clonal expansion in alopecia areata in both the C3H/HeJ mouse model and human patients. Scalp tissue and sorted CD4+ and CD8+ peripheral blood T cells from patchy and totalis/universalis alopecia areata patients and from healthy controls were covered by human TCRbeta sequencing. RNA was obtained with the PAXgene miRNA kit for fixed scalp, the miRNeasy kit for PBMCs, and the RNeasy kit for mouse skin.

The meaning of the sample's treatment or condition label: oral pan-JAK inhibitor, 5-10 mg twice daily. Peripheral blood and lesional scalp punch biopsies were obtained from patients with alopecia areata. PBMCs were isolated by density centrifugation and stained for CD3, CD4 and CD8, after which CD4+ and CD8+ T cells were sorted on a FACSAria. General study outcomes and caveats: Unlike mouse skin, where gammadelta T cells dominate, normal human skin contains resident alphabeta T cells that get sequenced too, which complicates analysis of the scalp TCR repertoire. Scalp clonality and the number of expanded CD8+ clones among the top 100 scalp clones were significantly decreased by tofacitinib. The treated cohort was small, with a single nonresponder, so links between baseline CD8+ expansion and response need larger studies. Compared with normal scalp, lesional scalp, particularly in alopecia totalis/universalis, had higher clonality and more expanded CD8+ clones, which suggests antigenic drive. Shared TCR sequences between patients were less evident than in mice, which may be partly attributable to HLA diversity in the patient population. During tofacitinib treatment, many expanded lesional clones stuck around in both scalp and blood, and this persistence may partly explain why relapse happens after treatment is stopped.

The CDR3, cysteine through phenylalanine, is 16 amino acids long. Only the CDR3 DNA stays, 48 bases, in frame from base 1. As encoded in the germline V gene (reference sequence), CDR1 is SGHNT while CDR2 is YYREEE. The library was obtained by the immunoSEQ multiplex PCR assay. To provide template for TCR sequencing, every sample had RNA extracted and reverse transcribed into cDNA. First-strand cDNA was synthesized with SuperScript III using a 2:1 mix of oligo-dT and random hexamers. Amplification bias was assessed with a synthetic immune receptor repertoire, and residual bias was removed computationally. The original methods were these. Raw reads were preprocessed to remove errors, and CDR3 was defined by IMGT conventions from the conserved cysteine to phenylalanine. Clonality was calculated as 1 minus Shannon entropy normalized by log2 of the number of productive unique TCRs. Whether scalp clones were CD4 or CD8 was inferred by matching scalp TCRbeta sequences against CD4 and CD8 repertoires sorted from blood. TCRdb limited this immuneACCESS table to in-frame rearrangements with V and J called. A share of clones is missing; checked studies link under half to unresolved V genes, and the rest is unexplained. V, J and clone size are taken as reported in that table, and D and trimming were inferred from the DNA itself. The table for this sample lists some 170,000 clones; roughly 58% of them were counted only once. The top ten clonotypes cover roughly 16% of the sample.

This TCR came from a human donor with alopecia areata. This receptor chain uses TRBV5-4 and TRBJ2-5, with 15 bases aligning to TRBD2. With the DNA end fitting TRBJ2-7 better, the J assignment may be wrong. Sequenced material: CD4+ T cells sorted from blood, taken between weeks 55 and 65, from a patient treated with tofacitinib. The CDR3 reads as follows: CASSPGTSGGFYEQYF. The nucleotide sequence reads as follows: TGTGCCAGCAGCCCAGGGACTAGCGGGGGGTTCTACGAGCAGTACTTC.